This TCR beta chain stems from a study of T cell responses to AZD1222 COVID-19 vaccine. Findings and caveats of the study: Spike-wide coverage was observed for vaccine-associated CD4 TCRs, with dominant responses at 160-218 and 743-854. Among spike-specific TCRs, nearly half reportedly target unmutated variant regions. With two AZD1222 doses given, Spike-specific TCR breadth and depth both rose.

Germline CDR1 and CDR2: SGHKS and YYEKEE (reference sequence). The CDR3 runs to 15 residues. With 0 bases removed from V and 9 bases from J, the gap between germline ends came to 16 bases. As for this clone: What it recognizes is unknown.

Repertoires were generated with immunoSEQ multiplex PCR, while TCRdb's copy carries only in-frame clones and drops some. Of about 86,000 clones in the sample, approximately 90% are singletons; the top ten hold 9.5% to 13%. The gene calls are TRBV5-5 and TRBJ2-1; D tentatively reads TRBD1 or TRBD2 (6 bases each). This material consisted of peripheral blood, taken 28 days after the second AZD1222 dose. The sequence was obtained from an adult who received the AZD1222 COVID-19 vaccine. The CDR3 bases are TGTGCCAGCAGCTTGGTATGGGGGGCGCAGGTTGAGCAGTTCTTC. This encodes CASSLVWGAQVEQFF.